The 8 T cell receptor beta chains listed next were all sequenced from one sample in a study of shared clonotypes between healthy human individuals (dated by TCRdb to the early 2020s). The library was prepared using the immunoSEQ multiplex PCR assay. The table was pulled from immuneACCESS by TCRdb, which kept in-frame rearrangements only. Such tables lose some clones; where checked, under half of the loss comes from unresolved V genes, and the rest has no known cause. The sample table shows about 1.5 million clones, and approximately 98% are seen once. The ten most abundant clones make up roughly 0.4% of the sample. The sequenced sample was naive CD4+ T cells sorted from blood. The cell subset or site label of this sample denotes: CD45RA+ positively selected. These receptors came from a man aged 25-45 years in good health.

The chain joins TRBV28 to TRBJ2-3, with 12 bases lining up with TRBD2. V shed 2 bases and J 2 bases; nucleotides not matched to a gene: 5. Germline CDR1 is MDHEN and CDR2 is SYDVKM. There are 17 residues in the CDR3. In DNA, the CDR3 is TGTGCCAGCAGTTTAACGGGACTAGCGGGTTACACAGATACGCAGTATTTT. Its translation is CASSLTGLAGYTDTQYF.

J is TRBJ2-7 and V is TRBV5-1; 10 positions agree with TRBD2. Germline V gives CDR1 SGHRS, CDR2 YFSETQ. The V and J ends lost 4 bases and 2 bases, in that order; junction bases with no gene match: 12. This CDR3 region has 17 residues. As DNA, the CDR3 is TGCGCCAGCAGCGAGACCCCTAGCGGGAGCCCGCCCTACGAGCAGTACTTC. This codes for CASSETPSGSPPYEQYF.

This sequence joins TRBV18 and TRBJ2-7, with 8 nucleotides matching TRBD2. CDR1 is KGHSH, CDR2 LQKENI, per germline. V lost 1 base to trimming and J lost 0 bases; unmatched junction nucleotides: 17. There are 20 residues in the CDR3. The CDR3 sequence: CASSPLRGLRAGGSSYEQYF. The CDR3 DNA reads TGTGCCAGCTCACCACTTCGAGGACTCAGGGCGGGGGGTAGCTCCTACGAGCAGTACTTC.

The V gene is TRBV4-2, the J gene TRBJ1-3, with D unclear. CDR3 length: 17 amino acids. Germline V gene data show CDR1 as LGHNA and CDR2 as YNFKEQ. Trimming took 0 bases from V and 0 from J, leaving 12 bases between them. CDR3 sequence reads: CASSQEIGRLSGNTIYF. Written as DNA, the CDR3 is TGTGCCAGCAGCCAAGAGATAGGGAGGCTCTCTGGAAACACCATATATTTT.

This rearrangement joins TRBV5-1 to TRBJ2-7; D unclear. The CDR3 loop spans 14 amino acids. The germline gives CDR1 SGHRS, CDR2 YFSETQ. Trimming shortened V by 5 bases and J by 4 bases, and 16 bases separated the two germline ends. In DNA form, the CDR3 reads TGCGCCAGCAGTCACAATGGACCCAGTTACGAGCAGTACTTC. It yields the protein CASSHNGPSYEQYF.

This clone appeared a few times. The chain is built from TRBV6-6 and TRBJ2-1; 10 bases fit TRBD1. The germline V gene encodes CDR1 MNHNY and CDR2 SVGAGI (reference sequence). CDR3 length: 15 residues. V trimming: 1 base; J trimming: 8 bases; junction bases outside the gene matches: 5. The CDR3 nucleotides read TGTGCCAGCAGTTACTTAGGGACAGGGGATGATGAGCAGTTCTTC. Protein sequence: CASSYLGTGDDEQFF.

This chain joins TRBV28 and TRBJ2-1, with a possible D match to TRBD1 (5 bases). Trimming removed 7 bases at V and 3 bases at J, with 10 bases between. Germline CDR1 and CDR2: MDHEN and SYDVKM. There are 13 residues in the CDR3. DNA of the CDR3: TGTGCCAGCACCATGGACAACTACAATGAGCAGTTCTTC. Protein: CASTMDNYNEQFF.

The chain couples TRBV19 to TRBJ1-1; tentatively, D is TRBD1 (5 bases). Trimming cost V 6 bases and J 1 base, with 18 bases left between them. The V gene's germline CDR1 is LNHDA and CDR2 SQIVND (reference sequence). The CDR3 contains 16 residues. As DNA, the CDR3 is TGTGCCAGTAGGGGGCCCCAGGCTAGCGGGAACACTGAAGCTTTCTTT. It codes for CASRGPQASGNTEAFF.